The entry below describes one TCR beta chain. The sample holds a few counts of this clonotype. This clone's antigen is unknown. No much larger clonotype is one base removed from it; base qualities were not supplied. The record originates from a study of blood T cells in healthy people across ages (dated by TCRdb to 2013 to 2016). Looking at the study overall: In model experiments, template switching captured about one uniquely barcoded TCR beta cDNA molecule for every two T cells. To track age-related changes in TCR beta repertoire diversity, the study relied on deep sequencing normalized with unique cDNA molecular identifiers. The donors were split into four age groups: young (average around 15 years), middle-aged (39), aged (approximately 60) and long-lived (roughly 77). Two additional independent replicas of 1 million unique cDNA reads from the same blood draw were analyzed for two donors (one aged 18 to 30 and one aged 80 or older).

Library prep was done by 5' RACE. TCRdb lists the instrument as Illumina HiSeq 2500. The second PCR ran for roughly 6 to 11 cycles and used a J-beta primer mix along with a sample-barcoded 5' primer. A unique molecular identifier was introduced onto each TCR beta cDNA molecule by a template-switch 5' adaptor carrying 12 random nucleotides. Each sample yielded at least 3 million CDR3-containing paired-end reads. First-strand cDNA was synthesized from all RNA with the Mint cDNA synthesis kit, primed by a TRBC-specific oligonucleotide. After uracil-DNA glycosylase treatment, a first 18-cycle PCR used universal primers M1SS and BC2_uni_R on all cDNA. The authors' analysis ran thus. For normalization, 1 million high-quality reads, each with a distinct molecular identifier, were randomly selected from each sample. Reads with shared molecular identifiers were discarded instead of being binned into consensus sequences. MiTCR, with a Q25 quality threshold and the strictest error-elimination algorithm, was used for CDR3 identification, clonotype clustering and error correction. Lower-bound total TCR beta diversity was estimated with a nonparametric unseen species model using Euler transformation. TCRdb's own reprocessing of the public reads used fastp at Q25 and MiXCR and kept productive beta chains. CDR3 protein sequences are deduplicated, and each keeps its most common genes and DNA. The V and J calls reflect TCRdb's pipeline rather than the authors' work. This sample gives almost 550,000 distinct CDR3 sequences in total; under 30% of them show up just once. Around 10% of the sample rests with the top ten.

Relative to germline, V is missing 5 bases and J is missing 2 bases, with 9 bases of the junction outside any gene match. For CDR1 and CDR2, the germline V gene lists SGHTA and FQGNSA. The CDR3 runs 16 amino acids, cysteine and phenylalanine included. Only the CDR3 DNA stays, 48 bases, in frame from base 1. The investigation overall reported the following: Compared with the aged group, the long-lived group had more naive CD4+ T cells, fewer expanded clones and increased TCR diversity, suggesting age selection. Estimates of total diversity based on one million sequenced T cells were considered lower bounds and underestimates. Because the CMV infection status of the donors was unknown, age-related changes in expanded clonotypes may potentially have been confounded. Conclusive comparison of naive and antigen-experienced compartments was prevented by the profiling of bulk unsorted PBMCs. There was a strong correlation between observed TCR beta diversity and the percentage of naive T cells measured by flow cytometry. As age increased, observed TCR beta diversity per million T cells dropped in a roughly linear way, and a significant reduction was already evident by age 40.

Systemically healthy Caucasian individuals from Russia, 35 to 50 in total and aged about 6 to 90 years, were included as donors. Each donor gave 8 to 10 milliliters of peripheral blood, drawn into EDTA-treated Vacutainer tubes. Ficoll-Paque density-gradient centrifugation was used to isolate PBMCs, with at least 6.5 million per sample. Trizol reagent was used to extract total RNA from the PBMCs, yielding at least 5 micrograms per sample. The percentages of naive CD45RAhigh/CD27high T cells were determined by flow cytometry on a PBMC aliquot from every donor. This sample was also put to use in a study of T cells of mothers and their children. As that second paper reports: The donors were nine systemically healthy Caucasian individuals, made up of three mothers and their six children. cDNA synthesis consumed the entire amount of extracted RNA, loaded at roughly 1.5 ug RNA in each 15 ul reaction. Sample barcodes and 2-4 random nucleotides were added via the M1S primer in the second PCR. Each mother yielded over 9 million TCR beta CDR3 reads and each child 2.5 million to 3 million reads. Thymic selection shapes the output of TCR recombination in a similar way in related and unrelated pairs, and inherited differences have a minor effect. Normalized repertoire overlap in related mother-child pairs was always slightly higher than in unrelated mother-child pairs, but the difference was never significant. No persistent microchimeric T cell clones were detected, at a sensitivity of roughly 96 clones per million clonotypes. The study used deep NGS to compare TCR beta repertoires of mothers and children, seeking features distinguishing related mother-child pairs from unrelated individuals. On average, the children were approximately 11 +/- 4 years old, while the mothers were approximately 40 +/- 4 years old. After adapters were ligated using NEBNext reagents, the libraries underwent 100+100 nt paired-end sequencing on an Illumina HiSeq 2000. To prevent cross-contamination, the mother and child libraries were prepared one month apart and sequenced in separate runs. For each donor, somewhere between 500,000 and 2,000,000 distinct TCR beta clonotypes were identified. Naive TCR beta clonotypes were estimated from low-frequency clonotypes matched to each donor's FACS-determined naive share, without sorting.

Sequenced material: blood. The chain is assembled from TRBV7-2 and TRBJ2-4; 7 bases in the middle match TRBD2. The receptor comes from a boy aged 5 to 17 in good health. CDR3 sequence: CASSPSRGVTKNIQYF. The sequence in DNA is TGTGCCAGCAGCCCGAGTCGGGGGGTGACCAAAAACATTCAGTACTTC.